This T cell receptor (beta chain) was sequenced for a study of CD8+CD57+ T cells in acquired aplastic anemia. Whole-study context: Quantities of DNA derived from sorted CD4+ and CD8+ cells averaged approximately 3 ug. Where healthy donors were concerned, CD4+ cells averaged roughly 11 million reads.

A remark on this clonotype: The CDR3 ends on some other residue instead of the conserved phenylalanine or tryptophan, so this is likely a read error. No DNA is shown, since the ends of the CDR3 on it are uncertain; the CDR3 is the one TCRdb lists.

For CDR3 and TCR beta VDJ profiling, genomic DNA was the template used. Using its own MiXCR run on the reads, TCRdb lists one record per CDR3 protein. This sample has just over 400,000 distinct CDR3 sequences; just under 70% occur once, and the top ten carry 3.5% to 4.5%. Germline V CDR1 and CDR2: LNHDA, SQIVND (reference sequence). Termini included, the CDR3 measures 15 amino acids. The sequencing sample was made of sorted CD4+, CD8+, or CD8+CD57+ T cells (not recorded which) from PBMCs. V usage is TRBV19 and J usage is TRBJ1-3. This clonotype was obtained from a human donor in good health, serving as a control. CDR3 region: CASSRTRDTEDSICL.